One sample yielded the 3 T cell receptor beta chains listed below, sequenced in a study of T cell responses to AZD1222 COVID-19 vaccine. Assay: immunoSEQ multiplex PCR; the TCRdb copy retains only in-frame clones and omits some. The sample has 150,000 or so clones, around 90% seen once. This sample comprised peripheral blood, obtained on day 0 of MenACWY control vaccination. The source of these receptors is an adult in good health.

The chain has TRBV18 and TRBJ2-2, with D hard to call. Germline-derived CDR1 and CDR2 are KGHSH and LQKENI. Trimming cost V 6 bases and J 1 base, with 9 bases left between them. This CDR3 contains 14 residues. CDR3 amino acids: CASSPERNTGELFF. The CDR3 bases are TGTGCCAGCTCCCCCGAGAGGAACACCGGGGAGCTGTTTTTT.

This CDR3 reads CASSLLAGNTGELFF. The CDR3 coding sequence is TGTGCCAGCAGCCTACTAGCGGGGAACACCGGGGAGCTGTTTTTT. The chain combines TRBV9 with TRBJ2-2; 9 bases match TRBD2. CDR1 is SGDLS, CDR2 YYNGEE, per germline. V trimming: 4 bases; J trimming: 1 base; junction bases outside the gene matches: 2. The CDR3 runs 15 residues.

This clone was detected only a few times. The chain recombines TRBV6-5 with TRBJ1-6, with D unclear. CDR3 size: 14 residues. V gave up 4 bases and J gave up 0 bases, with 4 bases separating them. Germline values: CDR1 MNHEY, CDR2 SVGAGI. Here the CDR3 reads CASSSISYNSPLHF. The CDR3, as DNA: TGTGCCAGCAGTTCTATCTCCTATAATTCACCCCTCCACTTT.